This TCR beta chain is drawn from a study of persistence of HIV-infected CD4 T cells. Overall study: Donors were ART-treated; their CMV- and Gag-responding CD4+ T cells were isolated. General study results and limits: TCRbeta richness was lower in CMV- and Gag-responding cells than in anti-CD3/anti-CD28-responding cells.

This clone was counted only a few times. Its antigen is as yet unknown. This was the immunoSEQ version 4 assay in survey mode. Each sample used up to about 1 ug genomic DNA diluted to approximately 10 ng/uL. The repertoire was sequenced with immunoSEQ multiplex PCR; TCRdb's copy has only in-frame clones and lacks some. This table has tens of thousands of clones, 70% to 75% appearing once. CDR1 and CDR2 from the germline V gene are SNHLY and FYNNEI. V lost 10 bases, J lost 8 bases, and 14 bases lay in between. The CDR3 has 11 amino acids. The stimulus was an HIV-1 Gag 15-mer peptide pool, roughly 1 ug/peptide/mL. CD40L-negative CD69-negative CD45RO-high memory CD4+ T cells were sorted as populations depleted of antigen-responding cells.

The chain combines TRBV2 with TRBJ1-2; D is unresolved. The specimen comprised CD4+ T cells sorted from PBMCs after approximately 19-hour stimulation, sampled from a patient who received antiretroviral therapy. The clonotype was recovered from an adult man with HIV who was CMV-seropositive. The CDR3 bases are TGTGCCAACACAGACCCTGGAGGCTACACCTTC. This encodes CANTDPGGYTF.